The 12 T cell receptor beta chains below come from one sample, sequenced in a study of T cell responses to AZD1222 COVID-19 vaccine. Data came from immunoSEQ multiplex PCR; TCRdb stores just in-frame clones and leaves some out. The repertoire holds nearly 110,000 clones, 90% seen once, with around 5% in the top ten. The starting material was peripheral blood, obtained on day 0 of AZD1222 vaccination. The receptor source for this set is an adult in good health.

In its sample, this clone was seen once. In DNA, the CDR3 is TGTGCCAGTAGTATAGCTAGCGGGAACTCCTACAATGAGCAGTTCTTC. Amino acid sequence: CASSIASGNSYNEQFF. The J gene is TRBJ2-1, the V gene TRBV19; 9 nucleotides align to TRBD2. The length of the CDR3 is 16 residues. Germline-derived CDR1 and CDR2 are LNHDA and SQIVND (reference sequence). The V and J ends lost 1 base and 0 bases, in that order; junction bases with no gene match: 1.

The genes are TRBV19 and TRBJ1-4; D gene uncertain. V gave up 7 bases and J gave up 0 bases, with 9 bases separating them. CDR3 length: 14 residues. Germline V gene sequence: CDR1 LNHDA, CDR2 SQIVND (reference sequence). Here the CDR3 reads CASKERSTNEKLFF. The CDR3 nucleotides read TGTGCCAGTAAAGAAAGATCAACTAATGAAAAACTGTTTTTT.

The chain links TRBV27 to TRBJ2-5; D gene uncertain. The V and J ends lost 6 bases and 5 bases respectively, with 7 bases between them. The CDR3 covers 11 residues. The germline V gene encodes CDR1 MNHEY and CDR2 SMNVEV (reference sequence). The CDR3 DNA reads TGTGCCAGCAGGGGTTGGGAGACCCAGTACTTC. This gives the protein CASRGWETQYF.

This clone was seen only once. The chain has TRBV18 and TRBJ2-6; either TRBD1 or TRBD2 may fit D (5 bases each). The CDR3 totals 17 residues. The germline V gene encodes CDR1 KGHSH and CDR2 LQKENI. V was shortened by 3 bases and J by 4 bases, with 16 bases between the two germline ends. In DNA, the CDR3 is TGTGCCAGCTCACCCTACACCTCGGGGCTGGGGGCCAACGTCCTGACTTTC. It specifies CASSPYTSGLGANVLTF.

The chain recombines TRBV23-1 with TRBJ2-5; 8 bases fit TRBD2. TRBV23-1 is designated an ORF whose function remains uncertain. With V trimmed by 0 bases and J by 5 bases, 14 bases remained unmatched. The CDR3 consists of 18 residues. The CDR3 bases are TGCGCCAGCAGTCAATCTTGTTGCGGGAGGCGTGGACGGGAGACCCAGTACTTC. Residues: CASSQSCCGRRGRETQYF.

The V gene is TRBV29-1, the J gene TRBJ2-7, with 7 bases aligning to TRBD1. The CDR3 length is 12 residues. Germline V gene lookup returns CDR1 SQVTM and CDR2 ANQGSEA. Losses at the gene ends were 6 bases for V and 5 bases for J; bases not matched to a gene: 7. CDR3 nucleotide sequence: TGCAGCGTGACAGGGTATAAAGACGAGCAGTACTTC. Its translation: CSVTGYKDEQYF.

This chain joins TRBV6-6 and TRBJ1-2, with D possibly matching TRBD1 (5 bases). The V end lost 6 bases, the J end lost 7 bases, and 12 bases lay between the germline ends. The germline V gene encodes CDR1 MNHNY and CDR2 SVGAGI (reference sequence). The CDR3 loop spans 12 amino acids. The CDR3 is CASSEGDSGYTF. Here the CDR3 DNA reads TGTGCCAGCAGCGAAGGGGATAGTGGCTACACCTTC.

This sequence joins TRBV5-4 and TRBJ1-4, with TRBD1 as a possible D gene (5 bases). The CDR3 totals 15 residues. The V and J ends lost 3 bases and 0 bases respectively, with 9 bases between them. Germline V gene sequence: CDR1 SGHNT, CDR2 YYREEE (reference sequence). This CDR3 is CASSSKGTTNEKLFF. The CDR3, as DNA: TGTGCCAGCAGCTCTAAGGGGACAACTAATGAAAAACTGTTTTTT.

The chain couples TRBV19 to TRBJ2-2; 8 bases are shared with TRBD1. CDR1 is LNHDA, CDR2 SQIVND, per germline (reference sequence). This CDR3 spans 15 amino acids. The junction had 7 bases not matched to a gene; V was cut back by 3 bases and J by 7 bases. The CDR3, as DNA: TGTGCCAGTAGTATGGACAGGGTCGGAGACGGGGAGCTGTTTTTT. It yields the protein CASSMDRVGDGELFF.

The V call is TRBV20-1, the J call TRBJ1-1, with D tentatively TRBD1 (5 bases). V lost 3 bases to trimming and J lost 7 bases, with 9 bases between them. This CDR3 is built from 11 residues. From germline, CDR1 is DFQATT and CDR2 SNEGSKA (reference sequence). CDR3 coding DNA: TGCAGTGCTAGGGGGCAGGTTGAAGCTTTCTTT. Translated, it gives CSARGQVEAFF.

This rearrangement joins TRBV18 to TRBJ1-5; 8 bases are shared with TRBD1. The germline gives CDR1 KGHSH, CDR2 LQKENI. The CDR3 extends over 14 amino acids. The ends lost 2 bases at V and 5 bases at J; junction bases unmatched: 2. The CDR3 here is CASSPTQGDQPQHF. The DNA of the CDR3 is TGTGCCAGCTCACCAACACAGGGGGATCAGCCCCAGCATTTT.

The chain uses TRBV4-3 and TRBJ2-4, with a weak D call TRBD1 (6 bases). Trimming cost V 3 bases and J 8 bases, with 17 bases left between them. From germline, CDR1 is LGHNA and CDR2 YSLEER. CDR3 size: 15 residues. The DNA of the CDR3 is TGCGCCAGCAGCCAGGGAAACCGGGACAATGACATTCAGTACTTC. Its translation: CASSQGNRDNDIQYF.